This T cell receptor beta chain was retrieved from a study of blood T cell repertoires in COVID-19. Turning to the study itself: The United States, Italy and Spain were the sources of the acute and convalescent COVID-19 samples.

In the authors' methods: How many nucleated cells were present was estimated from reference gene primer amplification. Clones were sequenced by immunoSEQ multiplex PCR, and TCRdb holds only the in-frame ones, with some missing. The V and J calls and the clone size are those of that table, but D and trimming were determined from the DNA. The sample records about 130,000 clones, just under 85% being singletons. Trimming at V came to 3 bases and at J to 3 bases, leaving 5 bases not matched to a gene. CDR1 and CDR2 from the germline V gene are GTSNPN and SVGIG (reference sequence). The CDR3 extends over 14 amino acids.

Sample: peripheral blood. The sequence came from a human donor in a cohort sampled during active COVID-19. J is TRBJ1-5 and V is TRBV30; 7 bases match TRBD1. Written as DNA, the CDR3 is TGTGCCTGGAGAGGGGACAGACCCAATCAGCCCCAGCATTTT. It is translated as CAWRGDRPNQPQHF.